These 17 T cell receptor beta chains came from one sample sequenced in a study of blood T cell repertoires in COVID-19. Profiling relied on immunoSEQ multiplex PCR, and the TCRdb table lists in-frame clones only, not all of them. Of a few hundred thousand clones listed, roughly 86% are singletons. Sample: peripheral blood. The receptor set was obtained from a middle-aged man who had recovered from COVID-19.

The V gene is TRBV7-9, the J gene TRBJ2-2; weak D call: TRBD1 (5 bases). The CDR3 contains 15 residues. Trimming removed 2 bases from V and 4 bases from J, with 11 bases in between. Looked up from germline, CDR1 is SEHNR and CDR2 is FQNEAQ (reference sequence). The CDR3 spells CASSLIGRATGELFF. The CDR3, as DNA: TGTGCCAGCAGCTTAATTGGCAGGGCCACCGGGGAGCTGTTTTTT.

This chain joins TRBV18 and TRBJ2-7, with TRBD1 identical over 8 bases. The CDR3 consists of 14 residues. The germline V gene has CDR1 KGHSH and CDR2 LQKENI. V was clipped by 8 bases and J by 2 bases; unmatched bases: 8. The CDR3 here is CASLQQQGAYEQYF. CDR3 sequence (DNA): TGTGCCAGCCTCCAACAACAGGGGGCCTACGAGCAGTACTTC.

In this sample, this clone turned up a few times. This rearrangement joins TRBV11-1 to TRBJ2-2, with D possibly matching TRBD2 (5 bases). There are 13 residues in the CDR3. Trimming removed 4 bases at V and 5 bases at J, with 8 bases between. Germline V gene lookup returns CDR1 SGHAT and CDR2 FQDESV (reference sequence). The CDR3 sequence: CASSWTATGELFF. The CDR3, as DNA: TGTGCCAGCAGCTGGACTGCTACCGGGGAGCTGTTTTTT. Variable domain in full (rest from reference TRBV11-1 and TRBJ2-2): EAEVAQSPRYKITEKSQAVAFWCDPISGHATLYWYRQILGQGPELLVQFQDESVVDDSQLPKDRFSAERLKGVDSTLKIQPAELGDSAMYLCASSWTATGELFFGEGSRLTVL.

V is TRBV5-1 and J is TRBJ2-5; TRBD1 is a possible D gene (6 bases). Germline CDR1 is SGHRS and CDR2 is YFSETQ. With 0 bases removed from V and 4 bases from J, the gap between germline ends came to 10 bases. The CDR3 has 14 residues. This chain's CDR3 is CASSLVGQLETQYF. CDR3 DNA sequence: TGCGCCAGCAGCTTGGTCGGACAGTTAGAGACCCAGTACTTC.

The chain is built from TRBV7-9 and TRBJ2-2; 13 bases fit TRBD2. CDR3 length: 19 amino acids. The germline V gene has CDR1 SEHNR and CDR2 FQNEAQ (reference sequence). V was pared by 6 bases and J by 3 bases, with 13 bases of the junction left unmatched. As DNA, the CDR3 is TGTGCCAGCAGGCCTCCCCCCACTAGCGGGAGGGCCCACACCGGGGAGCTGTTTTTT. Protein: CASRPPPTSGRAHTGELFF.

This chain links TRBV5-1 with TRBJ2-7; maybe TRBD2 (5 bases). Germline assignment: CDR1 SGHRS and CDR2 YFSETQ. This CDR3 has 14 amino acids. The V gene lost 2 bases and the J gene lost 1 base, with 10 bases spanning the gap. The CDR3: CASSFPGGSYEQYF. The DNA for the CDR3 is TGCGCCAGCAGCTTTCCTGGCGGGTCCTACGAGCAGTACTTC.

CDR3 bases: TGTGCCAGCAGTCTCTTCAGGGGGCGGGGGCTTACTGGGGCCAACGTCCTGACTTTC. Encoded protein: CASSLFRGRGLTGANVLTF. The chain has TRBV27 and TRBJ2-6; D is perhaps TRBD1 (8 bases). The CDR3 totals 19 residues. The V and J ends lost 5 bases and 2 bases respectively, with 22 bases between them. Germline V CDR1 and CDR2: MNHEY, SMNVEV (reference sequence).

The chain uses TRBV5-1 and TRBJ1-6; 10 bases match TRBD1. Trimming took 1 base from V and 0 from J; bases not matched to a gene: 10. There are 20 residues in the CDR3. Germline V gene data show CDR1 as SGHRS and CDR2 as YFSETQ. The CDR3 reads CASSLTWTGGMSSYNSPLHF. CDR3 DNA sequence: TGCGCCAGCAGCTTGACATGGACAGGGGGGATGAGCTCCTATAATTCACCCCTCCACTTT.

This clone was detected once. This chain joins TRBV29-1 and TRBJ1-1, with D possibly TRBD1 on 5 matching bases. The germline gives CDR1 SQVTM, CDR2 ANQGSEA. CDR3 size: 13 residues. V lost 7 bases and J 5 bases, leaving 17 bases between the germline ends. This CDR3 reads CSATGVRLTEAFF. The CDR3 bases are TGCAGCGCAACGGGGGTTCGGTTGACTGAAGCTTTCTTT.

The rearrangement links TRBV7-2 to TRBJ2-1, with 16 positions matching TRBD2. Germline CDR1 reads SGHTA; CDR2 reads FQGNSA. This CDR3 region has 16 residues. V lost 1 base to trimming and J lost 8 bases; unmatched junction nucleotides: 2. CDR3 residues: CASSLVGTSGRDEQFF. DNA for the CDR3: TGTGCCAGCAGCTTAGTGGGGACTAGCGGGAGGGATGAGCAGTTCTTC.

The gene calls are TRBV7-3 and TRBJ2-7, with TRBD2 identical over 9 bases. This CDR3 region has 13 residues. In germline, CDR1 is SGHTA, CDR2 FQGTGA. J gave up 4 bases and V 9 bases, and 7 bases lay outside the gene matches. CDR3 bases: TGTGCCAGGGAACCGGGACTAGCTTACGAGCAGTACTTC. This translates into CAREPGLAYEQYF.

The rearrangement links TRBV12-3 or TRBV12-4 to TRBJ1-5, with a possible D match to TRBD1 (6 bases). V dropped 4 bases and J dropped 11 bases, with 9 bases sitting between them. CDR3 length: 11 amino acids. In nucleotides, the CDR3 is TGTGCCAGCAGTTACAGGGCAGCCCAGCATTTT. Translation gives CASSYRAAQHF.

This clone has just one count. The chain joins TRBV2 to TRBJ2-2; 7 bases match TRBD2. Per the germline V gene, CDR1 is SNHLY and CDR2 is FYNNEI. V lost 0 bases to trimming and J lost 7 bases; unmatched junction nucleotides: 17. The CDR3 covers 19 residues. The CDR3 DNA sequence: TGTGCCAGCAGTGAAGCGCTCTTGAAAGCGGGGCTGCGTGACGGGGAGCTGTTTTTT. As protein: CASSEALLKAGLRDGELFF.

The chain couples TRBV5-1 to TRBJ2-3; 12 nucleotides agree with TRBD2. Germline V gene lookup returns CDR1 SGHRS and CDR2 YFSETQ. The ends lost 4 bases at V and 1 base at J; junction bases unmatched: 7. The CDR3 is 17 residues long. The CDR3 spells CASSALLAGGRTDTQYF. As DNA, the CDR3 is TGCGCCAGCAGCGCCCTACTAGCGGGGGGACGCACAGATACGCAGTATTTT.

The chain carries TRBV7-2 and TRBJ1-4; tentative D call: TRBD1 (6 bases). The V gene lost 5 bases and the J gene lost 8 bases, with 18 bases spanning the gap. The germline gives CDR1 SGHTA, CDR2 FQGNSA. The CDR3 sequence is 15 residues long. In nucleotides, the CDR3 is TGTGCCAGCAGCCCGTGGGGGCAGGGTGGAGAAAAACTGTTTTTT. As protein: CASSPWGQGGEKLFF.

This clone was found once. The chain links TRBV7-8 to TRBJ1-2, with D perhaps matching TRBD1 (6 bases). The CDR3 runs to 18 residues. The germline V gene has CDR1 SGHVS and CDR2 FQNEAQ. V was clipped by 6 bases and J by 1 base, with 24 bases between them. DNA for the CDR3: TGTGCCAGCAGGGCGGCGGGCAGGGGACCTCGATTTAACTATGGCTACACCTTC. Protein: CASRAAGRGPRFNYGYTF. Full variable domain (missing parts from reference TRBV7-8 and TRBJ1-2): GAGVSQSPRYKVAKRGQDVALRCDPISGHVSLFWYQQALGQGPEFLTYFQNEAQLDKSGLPSDRFFAERPEGSVSTLKIQRTQQEDSAVYLCASRAAGRGPRFNYGYTFGSGTRLTVV.

The V and J genes are TRBV5-5 and TRBJ1-2; D is perhaps TRBD1 (6 bases). The V and J ends lost 3 bases and 6 bases respectively, with 18 bases between them. The CDR3 runs to 15 residues. CDR1 is SGHKS, CDR2 YYEKEE, per germline (reference sequence). The CDR3 DNA reads as TGTGCCAGCAGCTCCTTGACAGGTACATTGGATGGCTACACCTTC. It translates to CASSSLTGTLDGYTF. The full variable domain, its missing parts supplied by reference TRBV5-5 and TRBJ1-2, is DAGVTQSPTHLIKTRGQQVTLRCSPISGHKSVSWYQQVLGQGPQFIFQYYEKEERGRGNFPDRFSARQFPNYSSELNVNALLLGDSALYLCASSSLTGTLDGYTFGSGTRLTVV.